The clone carrying this T cell receptor beta chain has more than one count but fewer than ten. After constant-region reverse-primer amplification, full-length variable regions underwent semi-nested PCR with Nested Universal Primer A. Each CDR3 protein gets one entry after TCRdb re-called the 5' RACE reads with MiXCR. The table shows around 55,000 distinct CDR3 sequences, with less than 25% occurring only once. Treg sorting used a CD4+CD25+CD127-/low gate. Sample: tumor-infiltrating Tregs sorted from the breast tumor. The TCR sequence derives from a female donor with breast cancer.

CDR3 loop: CSVIEDTAGNTIYF. The CDR3 region has the DNA TGCAGCGTTATCGAAGACACTGCTGGAAACACCATATATTTT. The chain uses TRBV29-1 and TRBJ1-3; D not resolved. The CDR3 spans 14 residues. Trimming pared 5 bases from V and 2 bases from J, leaving 13 bases between. Germline loops: CDR1 SQVTM, CDR2 ANQGSEA.